The 10 T cell receptor beta chains in this list originate from one sample, sequenced in a study of T cell repertoires in cytomegalovirus infection. One entry per CDR3 protein results from TCRdb running MiXCR on the reads. The sample yields roughly 800,000 distinct CDR3 sequences, 25% to 30% seen once. No cognate antigen is known for these TCRs. The sample consisted of cultured CD8+ T cells from PBMCs, taken from culture after CMV antigen stimulation. These receptors all stem from a human donor in good health (CMV status not recorded). Some clones in this sample may be carry-over from other donors' samples.

V gene TRBV7-6 combines with J gene TRBJ2-1; the match to TRBD2 covers 16 bases. Germline loops: CDR1 SGHVS, CDR2 FNYEAQ. This CDR3 has 17 amino acids. Trimming took 0 bases from V and 9 from J; bases not matched to a gene: 5. The DNA of the CDR3 is TGTGCCAGCAGCTTAGCTGGGACTAGCGGGGGGGCTAGTGAGCAGTTCTTC. This encodes CASSLAGTSGGASEQFF.

This clonotype has only a few counts. CDR3 residues: CASSYSAQGTEAFF. CDR3 DNA: TGTGCCAGCAGTTACTCTGCCCAGGGGACTGAAGCTTTCTTT. The chain uses TRBV6-5 and TRBJ1-1; tentatively, D is TRBD1 (6 bases). The V end was cut by 0 bases, the J end by 5 bases, with 10 bases between. The CDR3 consists of 14 residues. CDR1 and CDR2 from the germline V gene are MNHEY and SVGAGI.

This clonotype was seen only a few times. CDR3 amino acids: CASSGSGGGYEKLFF. DNA of the CDR3: TGTGCCAGCAGTGGGTCAGGGGGGGGTTATGAAAAACTGTTTTTT. The chain carries TRBV12-3 or TRBV12-4 and TRBJ1-4; 7 bases are shared with TRBD1. The CDR3 is made up of 15 amino acids. Trimming removed 5 bases from V and 6 bases from J; junction bases left unmatched: 9.

The J gene is TRBJ1-6, the V gene TRBV7-6; D remains ambiguous. The CDR3 is 17 amino acids. V lost 1 base to trimming and J lost 5 bases, with 15 bases between them. Looked up from germline, CDR1 is SGHVS and CDR2 is FNYEAQ. CDR3 sequence reads: CASSLEARPRNNSPLHF. CDR3 coding DNA: TGTGCCAGCAGCTTAGAGGCAAGGCCTCGAAATAATTCACCCCTCCACTTT.

This clonotype was detected a few times. The rearrangement joins TRBV28 to TRBJ2-5, with D possibly TRBD1 on 6 matching bases. V lost 2 bases to trimming and J lost 0 bases, with 16 bases between them. This CDR3 has 17 amino acids. Germline CDR1 and CDR2: MDHEN and SYDVKM. The CDR3 loop reads CASSLPPRTDYQETQYF. Here the CDR3 DNA reads TGTGCCAGCAGTTTACCTCCCCGGACAGACTACCAAGAGACCCAGTACTTC.

The chain couples TRBV29-1 to TRBJ2-7; 10 bases align to TRBD1. The length of the CDR3 is 15 residues. The V gene's germline CDR1 is SQVTM and CDR2 ANQGSEA. The junction had 7 bases not matched to a gene; V was cut back by 4 bases and J by 1 base. CDR3 protein: CSVGFDRGRSYEQYF. Here the CDR3 DNA reads TGCAGCGTTGGATTCGACAGGGGGCGATCCTACGAGCAGTACTTC.

This clonotype was detected only a few times. This rearrangement joins TRBV27 to TRBJ1-2; a possible D gene is TRBD1 (6 bases). The ends were cut back, 8 bases at V and 4 bases at J, with 20 bases in the middle. The germline V gene has CDR1 MNHEY and CDR2 SMNVEV (reference sequence). This CDR3 has 15 amino acids. The CDR3 DNA follows: TGTGCCAGCTCCCTTTCCGGGGGGGACACCTATGGCTACACCTTC. This sequence encodes CASSLSGGDTYGYTF.

The J gene is TRBJ1-1, the V gene TRBV7-6; D remains unclear. The CDR3 is made up of 12 amino acids. Germline CDR1 is SGHVS and CDR2 is FNYEAQ. Trimming stripped 3 bases from V and 4 bases from J, with 6 bases between. CDR3 bases: TGTGCCAGCAGCTTGCAATCCACTGAAGCTTTCTTT. Its translation: CASSLQSTEAFF.

This clonotype occurred many times. V gene TRBV6-1 combines with J gene TRBJ1-5; TRBD1 is a possible D gene (5 bases). V lost 0 bases and J lost 0, with 21 bases in between. The CDR3 runs to 20 residues. Germline lookup yields CDR1 MNHNS and CDR2 SASEGT. The CDR3 region is CASSEALGLPKSYSNQPQHF. Here the CDR3 DNA reads TGTGCCAGCAGTGAAGCGCTGGGACTACCGAAGAGTTATAGCAATCAGCCCCAGCATTTT.

This chain links TRBV6-6 with TRBJ1-5; D unclear. CDR3 length equals 14 residues. In germline, CDR1 is MNHNY, CDR2 SVGAGI (reference sequence). Trimming shortened V by 2 bases and J by 4 bases, and 9 bases separated the two germline ends. CDR3: CASSYKGKNQPQHF. CDR3 in DNA: TGTGCCAGCAGTTACAAAGGGAAGAATCAGCCCCAGCATTTT.